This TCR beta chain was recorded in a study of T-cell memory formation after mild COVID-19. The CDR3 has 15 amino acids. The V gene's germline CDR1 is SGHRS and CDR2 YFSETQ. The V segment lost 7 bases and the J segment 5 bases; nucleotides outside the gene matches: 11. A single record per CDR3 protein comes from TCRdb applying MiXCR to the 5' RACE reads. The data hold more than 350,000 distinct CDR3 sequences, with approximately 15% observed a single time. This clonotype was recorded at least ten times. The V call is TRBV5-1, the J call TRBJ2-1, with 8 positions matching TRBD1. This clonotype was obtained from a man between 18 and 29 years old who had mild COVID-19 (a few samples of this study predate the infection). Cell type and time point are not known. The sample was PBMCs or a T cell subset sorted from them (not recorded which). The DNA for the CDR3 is TGCGCCAGCGCGACAGGGGCCACCCAGAACAATGAGCAGTTCTTC. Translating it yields CASATGATQNNEQFF.